One and the same sample provided the 14 T cell receptor beta chains below, sequenced in a study of CD8+ T cells in alopecia areata. Treatment of the sample: oral pan-JAK inhibitor, 5-10 mg twice daily. cDNA reverse transcribed from extracted RNA served as the sequencing template. The assay was immunoSEQ multiplex PCR, and TCRdb's table has in-frame clones only and misses some. The table records fewer than 100,000 clones, roughly two thirds of them present only once. The starting material was CD8+ T cells sorted from blood, obtained at week 4, from a patient treated with tofacitinib. Every receptor here comes from a human donor with alopecia areata.

This chain links TRBV6-5 with TRBJ2-5, with no clear D. Trimming pared 2 bases from V and 1 base from J, leaving 8 bases between. This CDR3 region has 14 residues. Germline lookup yields CDR1 MNHEY and CDR2 SVGAGI. CDR3 residues: CASSYGNTQETQYF. In nucleotides, the CDR3 is TGTGCCAGCAGTTACGGGAATACCCAAGAGACCCAGTACTTC.

In its sample, this clone was seen a few times. The chain joins TRBV5-1 to TRBJ2-1, with TRBD1 identical over 8 bases. The CDR3 spans 15 residues. Germline loops: CDR1 SGHRS, CDR2 YFSETQ. The trim removed 2 bases at V and 4 bases at J, leaving 5 bases unmatched. CDR3 residues: CASSLTGGIYNEQFF. In DNA, the CDR3 is TGCGCCAGCAGCTTAACAGGGGGGATATACAATGAGCAGTTCTTC.

The chain combines TRBV5-6 with TRBJ1-2; 10 bases fit TRBD1. After removal of 6 bases from V and 8 bases from J, the junction contained 10 bases not matched to a gene. Germline values: CDR1 SGHDT, CDR2 YYEEEE. The CDR3 has 14 amino acids. CDR3 nucleotides: TGTGCCAGCACCCTGAACCGGGACAGGGGAGGCTACACCTTC. Translating gives CASTLNRDRGGYTF.

This clone was counted a few times. The rearrangement uses TRBV6-1 and TRBJ2-3, with D hard to call. Trimming took 6 bases from V and 5 from J, leaving 9 bases between them. From germline, CDR1 is MNHNS and CDR2 SASEGT. The CDR3 runs to 12 residues. CDR3 in DNA: TGTGCCAGCAGGGTTATTCGAGATACGCAGTATTTT. It yields the protein CASRVIRDTQYF.

The chain couples TRBV27 to TRBJ2-5, with TRBD1 identical over 8 bases. This CDR3 has 14 amino acids. Unmatched junction bases numbered 2, after V lost 4 bases and J lost 1 base. Looked up from germline, CDR1 is MNHEY and CDR2 is SMNVEV (reference sequence). The CDR3 nucleotides are TGTGCCAGCAGTTCCCAGGGGGCCCAAGAGACCCAGTACTTC. Translating gives CASSSQGAQETQYF.

This clone appeared a few times. The chain employs TRBV29-1 and TRBJ2-5, with a possible D match to TRBD1 (7 bases). The V gene lost 3 bases and the J gene lost 1 base, with 15 bases spanning the gap. Per the germline V gene, CDR1 is SQVTM and CDR2 is ANQGSEA. The CDR3 spans 15 residues. The CDR3 region has the DNA TGCAGCGTTGAGAGACCAGGGGGAGGCCAAGAGACCCAGTACTTC. Its translation is CSVERPGGGQETQYF.

V and J are TRBV30 and TRBJ1-1; unclear D gene. V lost 0 bases and J lost 1, with 6 bases in between. CDR3 length: 13 amino acids. The germline CDR1 and CDR2 sequences are GTSNPN and SVGIG (reference sequence). CDR3 nucleotide sequence: TGTGCCTGGAGTGTAGGGTGGAACACTGAAGCTTTCTTT. Translation: CAWSVGWNTEAFF.

The J gene is TRBJ2-7, the V gene TRBV9; TRBD2 aligns across 13 bases. The CDR3 contains 16 residues. The germline V gene encodes CDR1 SGDLS and CDR2 YYNGEE. The trim removed 4 bases at V and 0 bases at J, leaving 4 bases unmatched. CDR3 in amino acids: CASSPTSGGTSYEQYF. The DNA of the CDR3 is TGTGCCAGCAGCCCGACTAGCGGGGGGACCTCCTACGAGCAGTACTTC.

With respect to this clone: The sample contains more than one DNA sequence encoding this CDR3. The chain joins TRBV27 to TRBJ2-7; D ambiguous. V was trimmed by 3 bases and J by 5 bases, leaving 8 bases between them. Germline assignment: CDR1 MNHEY and CDR2 SMNVEV (reference sequence). There are 12 residues in the CDR3. As DNA, the CDR3 is TGTGCCAGCAGTTTCGGTGGTGACGAGCAGTACTTC. Translation gives CASSFGGDEQYF.

The genes are TRBV2 and TRBJ2-1; no clear D gene. This CDR3 has 12 amino acids. V shed 2 bases and J shed 7 bases, with 6 bases lying between them. Germline lookup yields CDR1 SNHLY and CDR2 FYNNEI. CDR3 sequence: CASSELLNEQFF. CDR3 in DNA: TGTGCCAGCAGTGAATTGCTTAATGAGCAGTTCTTC.

This clone is medium-sized by share. V and J are TRBV7-2 and TRBJ2-6; D remains ambiguous. V lost 8 bases to trimming and J lost 4 bases, with 3 bases between them. Germline V gene lookup returns CDR1 SGHTA and CDR2 FQGNSA. CDR3 length equals 11 residues. CDR3 residues: CASSGANVLTF. As DNA, the CDR3 is TGTGCCAGCTCCGGGGCCAACGTCCTGACTTTC.

This rearrangement joins TRBV14 to TRBJ2-5; D not certain. The germline V gene encodes CDR1 SGHDN and CDR2 FVKESK. This CDR3 has 17 residues. Between the trimmed V and J ends, which lost 3 bases and 5 bases, there was a span of 22 bases. CDR3 in amino acids: CASSHTPNSPDGETQYF. The DNA of the CDR3 is TGTGCCAGCAGCCATACACCAAACAGCCCTGACGGGGAGACCCAGTACTTC.

This clone was detected a few times. J is TRBJ2-1 and V is TRBV27; D might be TRBD2 (6 bases). In germline, CDR1 is MNHEY, CDR2 SMNVEV (reference sequence). With 3 bases removed from V and 3 bases from J, the gap between germline ends came to 9 bases. The CDR3 consists of 14 residues. The CDR3 DNA follows: TGTGCCAGCAGTTTTAGCGGACTCTACAATGAGCAGTTCTTC. Translating gives CASSFSGLYNEQFF.

DNA of the CDR3: TGTGCCAGCAGCCAGGCCTACGAGCAGTACTTC. This encodes CASSQAYEQYF. The chain employs TRBV14 and TRBJ2-7; D remains unclear. The germline gives CDR1 SGHDN, CDR2 FVKESK. The CDR3 is 11 residues long. V was pared by 3 bases and J by 2 bases, with 2 bases between. Looking up the rest from reference TRBV14 and TRBJ2-7 gives the full variable domain: EAGVTQFPSHSVIEKGQTVTLRCDPISGHDNLYWYRRVMGKEIKFLLHFVKESKQDESGMPNNRFLAERTGGTYSTLKVQPAELEDSGVYFCASSQAYEQYFGPGTRLTVT.